This TCR beta chain stems from a study of breast tumors, draining lymph nodes, adjacent tissues (dated by TCRdb to 2016 to 2017). Turning to the overall study: The study compared TCR beta repertoires across tumor, adjacent nontumor tissue and axillary lymph nodes from breast cancer patients. The study was designed to assess the relationships and possible T-cell exchange between tumor, surrounding tissue and draining lymph node repertoires in human breast cancer. What the research found in general, with its limitations: The data were judged consistent with most tumor T cells deriving from the lymph node and then expanding within tumor tissue. Tumors showed preferential V and J gene usage, and their T-cell repertoire diversity fell below that of lymph nodes yet above that of nontumor tissue. The conclusion that tumor T cells originate in lymph nodes was presented as consistent with a hypothesis rather than as directly demonstrated. Tumor and nontumor tissue repertoires were significantly more similar in luminal-like than in basal-like breast cancer.

The lymph node samples were taken from the axillary draining lymph nodes of breast cancer patients. From V the trimming removes 4 bases and from J it removes 6 bases, while the gene matches leave 7 bases of the junction unaccounted for. The germline V gene encodes CDR1 MNHNS and CDR2 SASEGT. The CDR3 contains 15 residues, cysteine and phenylalanine counted. This entry keeps only the CDR3 DNA: 45 bases, framed from base 1. The sequencing machine was an Illumina HiSeq 2000. TCR beta chain libraries were generated through multiplex PCR amplification. The amplified TCR beta chain products were analyzed by high-throughput sequencing. TCRdb reran the public reads through fastp at Q25 and MiXCR, keeping productive beta chains. Under each unique CDR3 protein, matching rows form one entry showing the most common genes and DNA. The table for this sample lists approximately 100,000 distinct CDR3 sequences; about 31% of them were counted only once. Approximately 5% of the sample lies in the top ten.

This clonotype was counted many times. Its antigen is not yet known. Base qualities were left out, and no much larger clone turns up one base away. The sequence was obtained from a female donor with breast cancer. Some clones in this sample may be carry-over from other donors' samples. The chain joins TRBV6-1 to TRBJ1-4; the junction holds 8 bases that match TRBD1. Sequenced sample: axillary lymph node tissue. Read as DNA, the sequence is TGTGCCAGCAGTGCCACCGGGACAGGAGATGAAAAACTGTTTTTT. Translation gives CASSATGTGDEKLFF.